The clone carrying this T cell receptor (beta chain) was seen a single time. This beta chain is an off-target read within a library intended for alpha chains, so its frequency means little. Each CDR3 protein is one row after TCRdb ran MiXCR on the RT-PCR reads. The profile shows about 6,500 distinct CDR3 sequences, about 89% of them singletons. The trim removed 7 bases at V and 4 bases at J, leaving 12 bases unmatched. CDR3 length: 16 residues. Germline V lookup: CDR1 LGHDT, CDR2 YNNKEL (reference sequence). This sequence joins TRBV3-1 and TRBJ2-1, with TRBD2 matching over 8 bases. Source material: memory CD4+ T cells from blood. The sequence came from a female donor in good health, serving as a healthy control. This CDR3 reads CASIDGRALGYNEQFF. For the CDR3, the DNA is TGTGCCAGCATAGACGGGAGGGCCCTCGGGTACAATGAGCAGTTCTTC.